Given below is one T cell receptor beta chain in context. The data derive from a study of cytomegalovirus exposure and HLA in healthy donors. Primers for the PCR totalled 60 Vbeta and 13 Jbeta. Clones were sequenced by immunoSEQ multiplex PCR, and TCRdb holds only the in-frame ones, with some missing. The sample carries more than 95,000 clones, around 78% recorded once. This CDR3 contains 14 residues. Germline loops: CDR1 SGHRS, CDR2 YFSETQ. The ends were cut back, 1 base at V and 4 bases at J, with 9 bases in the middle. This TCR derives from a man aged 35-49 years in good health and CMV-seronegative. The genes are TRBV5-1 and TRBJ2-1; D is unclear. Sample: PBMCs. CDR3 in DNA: TGCGCCAGCAGCTTGAATGTCCGGTACAATGAGCAGTTCTTC. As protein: CASSLNVRYNEQFF.